This TCR beta chain was identified in a study of blood T cell repertoires in COVID-19. Study-level background: The United States, Italy and Spain supplied acute and convalescent COVID-19 samples.

Original methodology: Scientists estimated how many nucleated cells there were by amplifying reference gene primers. Sequenced by immunoSEQ multiplex PCR; TCRdb stores in-frame clones only, minus some. V, J and clone size reflect that table, while D and trimming were determined from the DNA. The sample records 150,000 or so clones, around 80% being singletons. V gave up 2 bases and J gave up 6 bases, with 22 bases separating them. This CDR3 region has 16 residues. Per germline, CDR1 GTSNPN and CDR2 SVGIG (reference sequence). The rearrangement uses TRBV30 and TRBJ1-2; weak D call: TRBD1 (6 bases). Sequencing was carried out using PBMCs or T cells enriched from blood (not recorded which). The clonotype comes from a man in his sixties or seventies who had been exposed to COVID-19. The CDR3 DNA reads TGTGCCTGGAGTCCTACCGACAGGCCCTTTGAGGATGGCTACACCTTC. Its translation: CAWSPTDRPFEDGYTF.